This TCR beta chain was retrieved from a study of blood T cell repertoires in COVID-19. Study at large: Samples came from the United States, Italy and Spain, spanning acute and convalescent COVID-19. From T cells, B-cell-depleted T cells, or PBMCs came the material, which was cDNA or gDNA.

Original methodology: Estimation of nucleated cell counts relied on the amplification of reference gene primers. Clones were read by immunoSEQ multiplex PCR, and TCRdb kept only the in-frame ones, dropping some. The V and J calls and clone size were taken over from that table, and D and trimming were inferred from the DNA. The sample shows 55,000 to 80,000 clones, 65% to 85% of them seen only once. Sequenced material: peripheral blood. This receptor was taken from a man aged 50-60 years with active COVID-19.

The CDR3 reads CASRRGGEGNQPQHF. DNA of the CDR3: TGTGCCAGCAGGAGGGGGGGGGAAGGCAATCAGCCCCAGCATTTT. The chain recombines TRBV2 with TRBJ1-5; possible D gene TRBD1, 6 bases. CDR1 and CDR2 from the germline V gene are SNHLY and FYNNEI. The CDR3 is 15 amino acids. Trimming removed 6 bases at V and 2 bases at J, with 14 bases between.